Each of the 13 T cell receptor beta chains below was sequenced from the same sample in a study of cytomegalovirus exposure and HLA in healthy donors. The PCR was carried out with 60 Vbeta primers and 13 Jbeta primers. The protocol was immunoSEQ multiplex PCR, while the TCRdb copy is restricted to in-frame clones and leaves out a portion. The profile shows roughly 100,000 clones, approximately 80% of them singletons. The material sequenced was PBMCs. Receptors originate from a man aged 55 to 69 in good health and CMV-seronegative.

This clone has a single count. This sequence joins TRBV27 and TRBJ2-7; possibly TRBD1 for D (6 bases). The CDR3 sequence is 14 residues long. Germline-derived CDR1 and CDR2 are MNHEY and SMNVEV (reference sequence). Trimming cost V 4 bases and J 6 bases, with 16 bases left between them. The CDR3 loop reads CASSYTPDRLEQYF. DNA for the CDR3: TGTGCCAGCAGTTACACCCCGGACAGACTCGAGCAGTACTTC.

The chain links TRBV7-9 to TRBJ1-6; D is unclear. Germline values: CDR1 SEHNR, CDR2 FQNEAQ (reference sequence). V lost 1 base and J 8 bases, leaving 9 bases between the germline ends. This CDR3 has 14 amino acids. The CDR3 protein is CASSLVAGYSPLHF. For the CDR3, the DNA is TGTGCCAGCAGCTTAGTTGCAGGCTATTCACCCCTCCACTTT.

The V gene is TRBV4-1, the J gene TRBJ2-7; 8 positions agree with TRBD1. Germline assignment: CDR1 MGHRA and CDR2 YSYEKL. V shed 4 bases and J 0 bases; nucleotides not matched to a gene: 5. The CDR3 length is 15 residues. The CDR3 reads CASSRGQASSYEQYF. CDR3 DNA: TGCGCCAGCAGCCGGGGACAGGCGAGCTCCTACGAGCAGTACTTC.

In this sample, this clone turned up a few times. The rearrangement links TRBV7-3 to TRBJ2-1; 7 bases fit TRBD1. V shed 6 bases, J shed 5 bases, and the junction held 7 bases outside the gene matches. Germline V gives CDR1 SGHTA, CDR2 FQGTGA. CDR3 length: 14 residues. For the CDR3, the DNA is TGTGCCAGCAGGTTCGACAGGGAAAACAATGAGCAGTTCTTC. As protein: CASRFDRENNEQFF.

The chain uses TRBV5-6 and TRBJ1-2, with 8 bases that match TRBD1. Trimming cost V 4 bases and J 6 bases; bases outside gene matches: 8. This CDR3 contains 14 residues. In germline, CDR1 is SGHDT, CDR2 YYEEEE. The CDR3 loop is CASSPWTGWDGYTF. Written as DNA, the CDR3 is TGTGCCAGCAGCCCTTGGACAGGGTGGGATGGCTACACCTTC.

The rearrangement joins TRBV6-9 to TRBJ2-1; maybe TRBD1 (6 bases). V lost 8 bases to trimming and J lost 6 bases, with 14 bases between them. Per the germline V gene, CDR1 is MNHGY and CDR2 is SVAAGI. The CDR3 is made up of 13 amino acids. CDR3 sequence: CASLVGATNEQFF. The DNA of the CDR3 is TGTGCCAGCCTCGTGGGGGCGACCAATGAGCAGTTCTTC.

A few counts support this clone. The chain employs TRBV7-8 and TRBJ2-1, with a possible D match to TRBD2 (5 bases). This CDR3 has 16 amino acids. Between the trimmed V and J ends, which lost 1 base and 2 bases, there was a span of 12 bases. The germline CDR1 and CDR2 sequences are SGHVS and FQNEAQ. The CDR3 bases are TGTGCCAGCAGCTTAGGATATCGGCGGGCCTACAATGAGCAGTTCTTC. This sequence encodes CASSLGYRRAYNEQFF.

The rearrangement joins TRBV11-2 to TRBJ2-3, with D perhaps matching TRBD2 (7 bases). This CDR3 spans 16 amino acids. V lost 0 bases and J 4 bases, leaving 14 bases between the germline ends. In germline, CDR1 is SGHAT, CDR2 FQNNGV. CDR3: CASSLERGALADTQYF. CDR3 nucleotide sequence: TGTGCCAGCAGCTTAGAACGGGGGGCCTTGGCAGATACGCAGTATTTT. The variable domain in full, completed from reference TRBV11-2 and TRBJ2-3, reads EAGVAQSPRYKIIEKRQSVAFWCNPISGHATLYWYQQILGQGPKLLIQFQNNGVVDDSQLPKDRFSAERLKGVDSTLKIQPAKLEDSAVYLCASSLERGALADTQYFGPGTRLTVL.

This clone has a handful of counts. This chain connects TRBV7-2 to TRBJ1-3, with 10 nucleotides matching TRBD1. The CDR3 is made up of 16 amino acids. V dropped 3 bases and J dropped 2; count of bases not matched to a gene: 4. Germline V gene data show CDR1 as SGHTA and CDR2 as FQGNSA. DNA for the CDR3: TGTGCCAGCAGCTTCGTTGGACAGGGGGCTGGAAACACCATATATTTT. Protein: CASSFVGQGAGNTIYF.

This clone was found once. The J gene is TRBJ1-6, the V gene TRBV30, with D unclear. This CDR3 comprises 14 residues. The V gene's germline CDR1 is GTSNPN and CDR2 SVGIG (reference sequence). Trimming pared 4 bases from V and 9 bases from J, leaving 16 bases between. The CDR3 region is CAWTAPGVGSPLHF. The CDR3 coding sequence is TGTGCCTGGACGGCCCCCGGGGTCGGTTCACCCCTCCACTTT.

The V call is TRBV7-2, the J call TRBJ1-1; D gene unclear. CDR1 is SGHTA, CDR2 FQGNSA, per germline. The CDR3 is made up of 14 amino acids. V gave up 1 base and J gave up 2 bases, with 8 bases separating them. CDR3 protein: CASSLDTGNTEAFF. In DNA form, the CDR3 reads TGTGCCAGCAGCTTAGACACGGGAAACACTGAAGCTTTCTTT.

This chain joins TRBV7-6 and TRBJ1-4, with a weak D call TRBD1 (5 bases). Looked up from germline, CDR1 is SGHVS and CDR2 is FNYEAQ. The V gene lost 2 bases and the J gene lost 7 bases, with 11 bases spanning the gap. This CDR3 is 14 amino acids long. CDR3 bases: TGTGCCAGCAGCTTAAGGGGTGGTCGTGAAAAACTGTTTTTT. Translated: CASSLRGGREKLFF. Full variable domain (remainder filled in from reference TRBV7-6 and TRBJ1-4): GAGVSQSPRYKVTKRGQDVALRCDPISGHVSLYWYRQALGQGPEFLTYFNYEAQQDKSGLPNDRFSAERPEGSISTLTIQRTEQRDSAMYRCASSLRGGREKLFFGSGTQLSVL.

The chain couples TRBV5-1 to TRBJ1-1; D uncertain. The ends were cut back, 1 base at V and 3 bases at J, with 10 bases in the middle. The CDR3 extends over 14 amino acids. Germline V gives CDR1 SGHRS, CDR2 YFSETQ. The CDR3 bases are TGCGCCAGCAGCTTGCACGGGTTGGACACTGAAGCTTTCTTT. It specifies CASSLHGLDTEAFF.